This T cell receptor (beta chain) was observed in a study of CD8+ T cells in alopecia areata. Study conclusions and caveats: Higher clonality and more expanded CD8+ clones appeared in lesional than normal scalp.

Germline CDR1 reads SGHRS; CDR2 reads YFSETQ. J lost 1 base, V lost 6 bases, and 21 bases had no gene match. The CDR3 is 19 residues long. Extracted RNA was reverse transcribed, and the resulting cDNA served as sequencing template. Using immunoSEQ multiplex PCR, the repertoire was profiled, and TCRdb retains in-frame clones only, with some absent. The sample has 150,000 to 200,000 clones, under 80% seen once. In its sample, this clone was seen a few times. The target antigen is unknown. Regarding treatment: oral pan-JAK inhibitor, 5-10 mg twice daily. The chain combines TRBV5-1 with TRBJ2-5; TRBD1 agrees at 7 bases. This specimen was CD4+ T cells sorted from blood, taken around week 50, from a patient treated with tofacitinib. The TCR sequence derives from a human donor with alopecia areata. CDR3 sequence: CASKTGERIVESSQETQYF. In nucleotides, the CDR3 is TGCGCCAGCAAAACAGGGGAGAGGATAGTGGAATCTTCCCAAGAGACCCAGTACTTC.